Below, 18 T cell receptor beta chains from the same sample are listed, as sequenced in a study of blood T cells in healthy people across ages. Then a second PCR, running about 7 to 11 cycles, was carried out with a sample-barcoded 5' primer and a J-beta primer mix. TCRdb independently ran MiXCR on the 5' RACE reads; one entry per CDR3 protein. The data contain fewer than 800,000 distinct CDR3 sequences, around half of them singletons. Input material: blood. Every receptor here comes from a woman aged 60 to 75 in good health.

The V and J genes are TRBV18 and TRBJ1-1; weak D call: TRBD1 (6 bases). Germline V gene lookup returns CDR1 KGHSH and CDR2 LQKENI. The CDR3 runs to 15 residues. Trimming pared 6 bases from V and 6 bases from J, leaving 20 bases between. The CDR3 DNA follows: TGTGCCAGCTCGGTCACAGGGAACCTTCTGTCTGAAGCTTTCTTT. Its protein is CASSVTGNLLSEAFF.

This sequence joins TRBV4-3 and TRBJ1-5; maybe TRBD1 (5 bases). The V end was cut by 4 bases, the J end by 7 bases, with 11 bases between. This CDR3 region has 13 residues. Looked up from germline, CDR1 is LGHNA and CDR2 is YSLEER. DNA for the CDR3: TGCGCCAGCAGCCGACAAGAGGGGCAGCCCCAGCATTTT. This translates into CASSRQEGQPQHF.

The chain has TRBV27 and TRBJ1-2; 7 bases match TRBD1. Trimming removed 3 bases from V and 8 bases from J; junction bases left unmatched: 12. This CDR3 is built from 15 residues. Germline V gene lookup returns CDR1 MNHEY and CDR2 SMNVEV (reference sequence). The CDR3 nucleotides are TGTGCCAGCAGTTTTCTGACAGGGAAGCTCGGCGGCTACACCTTC. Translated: CASSFLTGKLGGYTF.

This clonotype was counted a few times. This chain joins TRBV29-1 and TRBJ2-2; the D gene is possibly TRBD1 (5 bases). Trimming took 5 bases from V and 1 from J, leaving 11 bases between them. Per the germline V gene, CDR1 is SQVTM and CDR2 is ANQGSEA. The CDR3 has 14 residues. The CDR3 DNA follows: TGCAGCGTTCCAGCTGACAGGAACACCGGGGAGCTGTTTTTT. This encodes CSVPADRNTGELFF.

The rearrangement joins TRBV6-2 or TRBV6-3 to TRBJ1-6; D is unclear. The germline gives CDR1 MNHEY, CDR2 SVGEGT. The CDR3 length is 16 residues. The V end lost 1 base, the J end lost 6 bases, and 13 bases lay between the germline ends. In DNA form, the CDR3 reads TGTGCCAGCAGTTACTATGGAACACACCTTAATTCACCCCTCCACTTT. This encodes CASSYYGTHLNSPLHF.

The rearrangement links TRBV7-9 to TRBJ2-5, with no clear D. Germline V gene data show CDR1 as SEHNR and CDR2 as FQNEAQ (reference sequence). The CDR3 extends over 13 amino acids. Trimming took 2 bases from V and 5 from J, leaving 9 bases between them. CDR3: CASSLYARETQYF. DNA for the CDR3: TGTGCCAGCAGCTTATATGCAAGGGAGACCCAGTACTTC.

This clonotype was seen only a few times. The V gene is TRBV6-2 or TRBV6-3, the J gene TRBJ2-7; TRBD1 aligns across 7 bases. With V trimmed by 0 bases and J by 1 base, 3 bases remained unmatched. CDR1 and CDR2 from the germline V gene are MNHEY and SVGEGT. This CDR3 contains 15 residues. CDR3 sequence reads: CASSYSGQRSYEQYF. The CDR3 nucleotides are TGTGCCAGCAGTTACTCGGGACAGAGATCCTACGAGCAGTACTTC.

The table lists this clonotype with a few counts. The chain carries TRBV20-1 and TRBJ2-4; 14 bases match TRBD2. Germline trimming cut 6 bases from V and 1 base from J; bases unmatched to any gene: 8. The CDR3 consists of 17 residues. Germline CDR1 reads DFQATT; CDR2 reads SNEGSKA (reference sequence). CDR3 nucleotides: TGCAGTGCGCCGACTAGCGGGAGGGCCGCGGCCAAAAACATTCAGTACTTC. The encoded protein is CSAPTSGRAAAKNIQYF.

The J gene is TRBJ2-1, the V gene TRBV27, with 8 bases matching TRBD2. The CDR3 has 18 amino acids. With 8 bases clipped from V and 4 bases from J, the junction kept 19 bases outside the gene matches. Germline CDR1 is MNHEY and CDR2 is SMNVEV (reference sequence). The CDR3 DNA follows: TGTGCCAGCGGTCCCACTAGCGGTAACTTAGTATTGTACAATGAGCAGTTCTTC. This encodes CASGPTSGNLVLYNEQFF.

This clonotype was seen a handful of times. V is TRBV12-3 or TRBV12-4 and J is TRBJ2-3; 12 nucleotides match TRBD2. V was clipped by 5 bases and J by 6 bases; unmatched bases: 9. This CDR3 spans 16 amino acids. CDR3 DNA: TGTGCCAGCAGTCTCCTCTCTAGCGGGAGGGCGGATACGCAGTATTTT. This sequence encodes CASSLLSSGRADTQYF.

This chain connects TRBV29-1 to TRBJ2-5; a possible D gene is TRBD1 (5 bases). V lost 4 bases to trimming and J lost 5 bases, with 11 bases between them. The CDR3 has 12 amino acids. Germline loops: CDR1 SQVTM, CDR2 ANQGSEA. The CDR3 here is CSVGGTPETQYF. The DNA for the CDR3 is TGCAGCGTTGGGGGCACTCCCGAGACCCAGTACTTC.

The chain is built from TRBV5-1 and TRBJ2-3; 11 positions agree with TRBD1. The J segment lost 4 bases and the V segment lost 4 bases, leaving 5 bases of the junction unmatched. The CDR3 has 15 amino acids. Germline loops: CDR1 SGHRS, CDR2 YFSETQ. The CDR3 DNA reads TGCGCCAGCAGCCCGGACAGGGGGCGGTCAGATACGCAGTATTTT. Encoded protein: CASSPDRGRSDTQYF. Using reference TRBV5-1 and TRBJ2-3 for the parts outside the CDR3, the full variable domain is KAGVTQTPRYLIKTRGQQVTLSCSPISGHRSVSWYQQTPGQGLQFLFEYFSETQRNKGNFPGRFSGRQFSNSRSEMNVSTLELGDSALYLCASSPDRGRSDTQYFGPGTRLTVL.

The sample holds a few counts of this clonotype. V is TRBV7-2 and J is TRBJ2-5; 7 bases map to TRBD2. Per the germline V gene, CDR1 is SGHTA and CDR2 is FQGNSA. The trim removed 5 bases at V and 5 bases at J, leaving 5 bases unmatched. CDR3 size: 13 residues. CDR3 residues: CASSVGGSETQYF. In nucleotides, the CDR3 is TGTGCCAGCAGCGTCGGGGGGAGTGAGACCCAGTACTTC. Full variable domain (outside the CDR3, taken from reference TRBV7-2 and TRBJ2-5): GAGVSQSPSNKVTEKGKDVELRCDPISGHTALYWYRQSLGQGLEFLIYFQGNSAPDKSGLPSDRFSAERTGGSVSTLTIQRTQQEDSAVYLCASSVGGSETQYFGPGTRLLVL.

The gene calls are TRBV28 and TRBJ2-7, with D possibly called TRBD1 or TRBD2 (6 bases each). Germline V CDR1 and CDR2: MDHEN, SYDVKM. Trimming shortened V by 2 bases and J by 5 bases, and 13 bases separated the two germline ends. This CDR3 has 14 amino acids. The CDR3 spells CASSLDRRGDEQYF. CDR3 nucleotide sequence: TGTGCCAGCAGTTTAGACCGTAGGGGGGACGAGCAGTACTTC.

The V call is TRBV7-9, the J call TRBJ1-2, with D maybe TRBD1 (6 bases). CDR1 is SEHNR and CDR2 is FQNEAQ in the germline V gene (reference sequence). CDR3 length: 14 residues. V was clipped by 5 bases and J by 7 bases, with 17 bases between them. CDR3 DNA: TGTGCCAGCAGCGTGGAGGGGGGGTTCTCTGGCTACACCTTC. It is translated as CASSVEGGFSGYTF.

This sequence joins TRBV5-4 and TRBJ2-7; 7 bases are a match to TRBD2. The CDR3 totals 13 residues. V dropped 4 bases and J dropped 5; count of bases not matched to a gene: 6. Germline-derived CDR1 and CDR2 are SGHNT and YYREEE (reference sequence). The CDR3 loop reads CASSPGRINEQYF. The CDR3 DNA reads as TGTGCCAGCAGCCCCGGGAGGATAAACGAGCAGTACTTC. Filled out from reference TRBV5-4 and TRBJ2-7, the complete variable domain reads ETGVTQSPTHLIKTRGQQVTLRCSSQSGHNTVSWYQQALGQGPQFIFQYYREEENGRGNFPPRFSGLQFPNYSSELNVNALELDDSALYLCASSPGRINEQYFGPGTRLTVT.

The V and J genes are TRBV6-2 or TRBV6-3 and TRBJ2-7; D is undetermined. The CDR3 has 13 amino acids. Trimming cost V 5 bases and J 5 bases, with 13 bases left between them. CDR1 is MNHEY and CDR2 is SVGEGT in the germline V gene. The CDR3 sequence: CASSNPVVHEQYF. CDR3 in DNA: TGTGCCAGCAGTAACCCCGTGGTTCACGAGCAGTACTTC.

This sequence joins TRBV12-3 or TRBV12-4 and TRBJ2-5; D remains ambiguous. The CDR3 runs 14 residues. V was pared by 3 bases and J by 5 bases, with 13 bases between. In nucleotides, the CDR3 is TGTGCCAGCAGTTTCCTCAGTCACGGGGAGACCCAGTACTTC. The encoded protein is CASSFLSHGETQYF.